A single sample is the source of the 13 T cell receptor beta chains below, sequenced in a study of regulatory T cells in long-lasting Graves disease. Construction of the TCR beta libraries employed iRepertoire HTBI primers in conjunction with Arm-PCR of CDR3 regions. TCRdb reprocessed the multiplex PCR reads via MiXCR and lists one record per CDR3 protein. The sample gives 450,000 or so distinct CDR3 sequences, about 20% of which show up once; around 13% is in the top ten. As for time point: persistent/refractory GD, antithyroid drugs over 5 years with positive TRAb. The TCR library was made from RNA extracted from PBMCs. The sequences come from peripheral blood mononuclear cells (PBMCs), collected when the disease was refractory, from a patient treated with antithyroid drugs. These receptors were taken from a female donor with Graves disease.

This clonotype was seen only a few times. The V and J genes are TRBV12-5 and TRBJ2-5; 10 bases agree with TRBD1. This CDR3 has 15 residues. Germline-derived CDR1 and CDR2 are LGHNT and FRNRAP. The V segment lost 5 bases and the J segment 5 bases; nucleotides outside the gene matches: 8. Here the CDR3 DNA reads TGTGCTAGTGGTCCGGGACAGGGGATCGTGGAGACCCAGTACTTC. Translating gives CASGPGQGIVETQYF.

This clonotype came up many times. V and J are TRBV20-1 and TRBJ2-7; D is uncertain. CDR3 length: 14 residues. CDR1 and CDR2 (germline): DFQATT, SNEGSKA (reference sequence). With 0 bases removed from V and 0 bases from J, the gap between germline ends came to 9 bases. This CDR3 is CSARDQIDSYEQYF. CDR3 nucleotides: TGCAGTGCTAGAGATCAGATAGACTCCTACGAGCAGTACTTC.

This clonotype was seen a single time. This chain connects TRBV9 to TRBJ2-7; TRBD2 agrees at 8 bases. Germline CDR1 and CDR2: SGDLS and YYNGEE. CDR3 length: 14 residues. V shed 2 bases, J shed 4 bases, and the junction held 5 bases outside the gene matches. CDR3 protein: CASSVGLERYEQYF. Written as DNA, the CDR3 is TGTGCCAGCAGCGTGGGACTAGAGAGGTACGAGCAGTACTTC. Complete variable domain (other parts from reference TRBV9 and TRBJ2-7): DSGVTQTPKHLITATGQRVTLRCSPRSGDLSVYWYQQSLDQGLQFLIQYYNGEERAKGNILERFSAQQFPDLHSELNLSSLELGDSALYFCASSVGLERYEQYFGPGTRLTVT.

This clonotype was counted once. The CDR3 carries no conserved terminal phenylalanine or tryptophan, so it likely arises from a read error. The chain has TRBV3-1 and TRBJ2-3, with TRBD2 identical over 7 bases. Trimming took 8 bases from V and 2 from J; bases not matched to a gene: 7. Looked up from germline, CDR1 is LGHDT and CDR2 is YNNKEL (reference sequence). This CDR3 is 14 amino acids long. The CDR3 DNA is TGTGCCAGCGCGCTCGGACTAGTCACAGATACGCAGTATCTT. Translation gives CASALGLVTDTQYL.

This clonotype was observed at least ten times. The chain combines TRBV6-1 with TRBJ1-1; the D gene is possibly TRBD1 (5 bases). Per germline, CDR1 MNHNS and CDR2 SASEGT. The CDR3 length is 14 residues. V was clipped by 6 bases and J by 3 bases, with 14 bases between them. This chain's CDR3 is CASRPGFGYTEAFF. CDR3 bases: TGTGCCAGCAGGCCAGGGTTCGGGTACACTGAAGCTTTCTTT.

This clonotype occurred a few times. The chain is built from TRBV27 and TRBJ2-6, with D possibly being TRBD1 (6 bases). Germline V lookup: CDR1 MNHEY, CDR2 SMNVEV (reference sequence). Trimming stripped 3 bases from V and 0 bases from J, with 12 bases between. The CDR3 consists of 17 residues. The CDR3: CASSFSQGISGANVLTF. CDR3 DNA: TGTGCCAGCAGTTTTAGTCAGGGGATCTCTGGGGCCAACGTCCTGACTTTC.

The chain carries TRBV4-3 and TRBJ1-1, with D perhaps matching TRBD1 (6 bases). With 2 bases removed from V and 5 bases from J, the gap between germline ends came to 9 bases. CDR3 length: 13 amino acids. Germline loops: CDR1 LGHNA, CDR2 YSLEER. The CDR3 here is CASSQYTGTEAFF. In nucleotides, the CDR3 is TGCGCCAGCAGCCAATACACAGGGACTGAAGCTTTCTTT.

This clonotype was observed a few times. The CDR3 nucleotides read TGTGCCAGCAGCTTAGGTCCGGGGTCGATCATCAGCAGTGAGCAGTTCTTC. It codes for CASSLGPGSIISSEQFF. The chain combines TRBV7-3 with TRBJ2-1; D perhaps matches TRBD2 (5 bases). V was pared by 2 bases and J by 9 bases, with 23 bases between. Germline values: CDR1 SGHTA, CDR2 FQGTGA. CDR3 length equals 17 residues.

This clonotype was seen more than once but under ten times. The chain employs TRBV3-1 and TRBJ2-7; 16 positions match TRBD2. CDR1 LGHDT and CDR2 YNNKEL come from the germline V gene (reference sequence). This CDR3 is built from 17 residues. J was trimmed by 0 bases and V by 4 bases; bases with no gene match: 3. The chain's CDR3 is CASSRGLAGGSSYEQYF. CDR3 coding DNA: TGTGCCAGCAGCCGGGGACTAGCGGGAGGGAGCTCCTACGAGCAGTACTTC.

In its sample, this clonotype was seen many times. The chain links TRBV20-1 to TRBJ1-1, with D hard to call. The V end was cut by 1 base, the J end by 4 bases, with 13 bases between. The CDR3 extends over 14 amino acids. Germline CDR1 and CDR2: DFQATT and SNEGSKA (reference sequence). CDR3 DNA: TGCAGTGCTAGAGTGGAAGGGTTGGGCACTGAAGCTTTCTTT. Translated: CSARVEGLGTEAFF.

This clonotype has more than one count but fewer than ten. V and J are TRBV30 and TRBJ1-2; 9 nucleotides align to TRBD1. The ends lost 0 bases at V and 8 bases at J; junction bases unmatched: 10. This CDR3 spans 15 amino acids. The V gene's germline CDR1 is GTSNPN and CDR2 SVGIG (reference sequence). CDR3 region: CAWSVRTGVIRGYTF. The CDR3 nucleotides are TGTGCCTGGAGTGTACGGACAGGGGTCATACGCGGCTACACCTTC.

Ten or more counts support this clonotype. The J gene is TRBJ1-2, the V gene TRBV28; maybe TRBD1 (5 bases). The CDR3 runs 13 residues. Germline-derived CDR1 and CDR2 are MDHEN and SYDVKM. V was clipped by 6 bases and J by 4 bases, with 12 bases between them. CDR3: CASRQGDLYGYTF. DNA of the CDR3: TGTGCCAGCAGACAAGGGGACCTCTATGGCTACACCTTC.

This clonotype was found a few times. V usage is TRBV7-9 and J usage is TRBJ2-7; TRBD2 matches 10 bases. The CDR3 covers 14 residues. Trimming cost V 6 bases and J 6 bases; bases outside gene matches: 8. The germline CDR1 and CDR2 sequences are SEHNR and FQNEAQ (reference sequence). The CDR3 DNA follows: TGTGCCAGCAGGTATAGCGGGAGGAGGCGCGAGCAGTACTTC. As protein: CASRYSGRRREQYF.